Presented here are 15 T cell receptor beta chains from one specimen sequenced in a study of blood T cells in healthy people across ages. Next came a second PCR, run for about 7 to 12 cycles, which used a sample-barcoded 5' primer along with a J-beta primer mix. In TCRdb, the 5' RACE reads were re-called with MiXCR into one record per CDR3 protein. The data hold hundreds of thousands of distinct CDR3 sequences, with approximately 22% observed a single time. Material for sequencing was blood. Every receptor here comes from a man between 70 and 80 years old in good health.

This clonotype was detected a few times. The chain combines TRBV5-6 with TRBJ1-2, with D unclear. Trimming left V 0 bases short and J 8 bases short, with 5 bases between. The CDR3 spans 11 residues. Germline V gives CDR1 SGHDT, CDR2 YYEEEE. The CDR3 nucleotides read TGTGCCAGCAGCTTGGCCGTGGGCTACACCTTC. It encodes CASSLAVGYTF.

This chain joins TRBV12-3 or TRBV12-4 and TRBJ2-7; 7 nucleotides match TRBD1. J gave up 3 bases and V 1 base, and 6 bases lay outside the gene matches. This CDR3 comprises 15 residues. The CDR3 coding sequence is TGTGCCAGCAGTTTAGAGGGACAGATCGGCTACGAGCAGTACTTC. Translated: CASSLEGQIGYEQYF.

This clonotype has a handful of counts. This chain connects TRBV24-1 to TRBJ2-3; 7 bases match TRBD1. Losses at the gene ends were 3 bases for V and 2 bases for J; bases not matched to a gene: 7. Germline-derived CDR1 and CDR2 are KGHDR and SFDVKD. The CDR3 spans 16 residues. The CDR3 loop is CATSDPGQRITDTQYF. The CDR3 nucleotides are TGTGCCACCAGTGATCCGGGACAGAGAATCACAGATACGCAGTATTTT.

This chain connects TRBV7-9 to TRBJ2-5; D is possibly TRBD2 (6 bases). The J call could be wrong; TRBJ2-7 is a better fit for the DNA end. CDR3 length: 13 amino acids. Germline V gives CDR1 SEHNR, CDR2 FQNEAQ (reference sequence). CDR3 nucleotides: TGTGCCAGCAGCCAGAGACTAGGGTACGAGCAGTACGTC. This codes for CASSQRLGYEQYV.

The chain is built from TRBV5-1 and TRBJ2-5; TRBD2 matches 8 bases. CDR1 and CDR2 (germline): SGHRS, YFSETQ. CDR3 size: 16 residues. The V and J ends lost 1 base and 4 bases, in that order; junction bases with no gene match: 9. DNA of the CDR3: TGCGCCAGCAGCTTGACGGGAGGGGTGAGTGGAGAGACCCAGTACTTC. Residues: CASSLTGGVSGETQYF.

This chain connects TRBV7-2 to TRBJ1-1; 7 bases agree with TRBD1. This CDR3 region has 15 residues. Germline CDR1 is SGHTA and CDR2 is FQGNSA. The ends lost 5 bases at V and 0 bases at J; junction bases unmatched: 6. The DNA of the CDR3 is TGTGCCAGCAGCCCTGCGGGACAGCTGAACACTGAAGCTTTCTTT. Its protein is CASSPAGQLNTEAFF.

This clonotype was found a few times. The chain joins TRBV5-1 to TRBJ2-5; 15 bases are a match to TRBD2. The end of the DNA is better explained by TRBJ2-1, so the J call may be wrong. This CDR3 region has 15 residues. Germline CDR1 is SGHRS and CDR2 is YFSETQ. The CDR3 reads CASSQWTSGGGEQFF. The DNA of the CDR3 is TGCGCCAGCAGCCAATGGACTAGCGGGGGGGGTGAGCAGTTCTTC.

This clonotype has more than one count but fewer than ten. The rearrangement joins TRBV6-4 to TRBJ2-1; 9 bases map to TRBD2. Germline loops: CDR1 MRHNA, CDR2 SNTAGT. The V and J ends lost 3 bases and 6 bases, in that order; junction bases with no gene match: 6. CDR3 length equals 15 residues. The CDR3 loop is CASSDIAGESNEQFF. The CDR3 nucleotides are TGTGCCAGCAGTGATATAGCGGGAGAATCCAATGAGCAGTTCTTC.

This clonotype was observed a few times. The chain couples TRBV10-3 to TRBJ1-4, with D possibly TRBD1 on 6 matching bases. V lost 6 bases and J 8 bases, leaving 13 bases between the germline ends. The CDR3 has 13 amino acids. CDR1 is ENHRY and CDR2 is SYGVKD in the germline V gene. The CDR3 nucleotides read TGTGCCATCAGGCAGGGGTTGGGGGAAAAACTGTTTTTT. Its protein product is CAIRQGLGEKLFF.

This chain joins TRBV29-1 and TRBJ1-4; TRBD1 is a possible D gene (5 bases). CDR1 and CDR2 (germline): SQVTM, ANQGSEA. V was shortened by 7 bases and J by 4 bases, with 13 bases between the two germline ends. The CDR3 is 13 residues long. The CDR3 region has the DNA TGCAGCGCTGTACGACAGCATAATGAAAAACTGTTTTTT. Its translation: CSAVRQHNEKLFF.

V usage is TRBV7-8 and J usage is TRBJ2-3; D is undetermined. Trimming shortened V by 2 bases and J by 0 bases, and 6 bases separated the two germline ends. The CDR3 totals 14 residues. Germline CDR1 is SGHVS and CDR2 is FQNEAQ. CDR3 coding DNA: TGTGCCAGCAGCTTAAGCTGGAGCACAGATACGCAGTATTTT. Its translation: CASSLSWSTDTQYF.

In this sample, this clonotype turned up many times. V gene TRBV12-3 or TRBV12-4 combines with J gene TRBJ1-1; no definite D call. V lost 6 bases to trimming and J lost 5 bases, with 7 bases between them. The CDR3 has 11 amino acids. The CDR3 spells CASSFRTEAFF. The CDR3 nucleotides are TGTGCCAGCAGCTTTCGGACTGAAGCTTTCTTT.

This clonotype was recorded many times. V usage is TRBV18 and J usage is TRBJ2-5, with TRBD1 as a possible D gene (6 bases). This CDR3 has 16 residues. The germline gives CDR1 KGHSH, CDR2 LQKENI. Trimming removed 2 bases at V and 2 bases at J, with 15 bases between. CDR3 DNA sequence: TGTGCCAGCTCACCAGTGAGACAGGCGCTTCAAGAGACCCAGTACTTC. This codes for CASSPVRQALQETQYF.

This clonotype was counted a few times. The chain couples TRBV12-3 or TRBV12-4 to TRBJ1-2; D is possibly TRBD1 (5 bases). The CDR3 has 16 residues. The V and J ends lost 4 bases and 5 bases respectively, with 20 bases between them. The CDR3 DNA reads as TGTGCCAGCAGTTCCACGGACACATATCTAAGTTATGGCTACACCTTC. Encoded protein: CASSSTDTYLSYGYTF.

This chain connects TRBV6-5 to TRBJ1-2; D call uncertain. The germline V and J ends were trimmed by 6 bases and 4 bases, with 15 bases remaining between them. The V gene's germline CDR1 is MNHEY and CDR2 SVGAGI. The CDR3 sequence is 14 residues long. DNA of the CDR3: TGTGCCAGCAGGGTCGGGGAGGTCTTCTATGGCTACACCTTC. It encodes CASRVGEVFYGYTF.